Following are 22 T cell receptor beta chains from one sample sequenced in a study of CD8+ T cells in alopecia areata. Sample treatment: oral pan-JAK inhibitor, 5-10 mg twice daily. Extraction and reverse transcription of RNA yielded cDNA as the sequencing template. Some clones are missing from TCRdb's copy, which holds only in-frame ones; the method was immunoSEQ multiplex PCR. The data contain some 100,000 clones, almost 60% of them singletons. The sequencing used CD8+ T cells sorted from blood, collected at approximately week 55, from a patient treated with tofacitinib. The source of these receptors is a human donor with alopecia areata.

The table lists this clone with a few counts. The chain combines TRBV6-5 with TRBJ2-5; D possibly corresponds to TRBD2 (6 bases). CDR1 is MNHEY and CDR2 is SVGAGI in the germline V gene. The CDR3 consists of 15 residues. Trimming left V 6 bases short and J 4 bases short, with 18 bases between. In nucleotides, the CDR3 is TGTGCCAGCAGAGCCACCCCCGGAGGGGTAGAGACCCAGTACTTC. Amino acid sequence: CASRATPGGVETQYF.

The chain uses TRBV2 and TRBJ2-5; perhaps D is TRBD1 or TRBD2 (5 bases each). Germline CDR1 and CDR2: SNHLY and FYNNEI. Trimming removed 11 bases at V and 5 bases at J, with 24 bases between. This CDR3 has 15 amino acids. The CDR3 spells CAGSGTGNDRETQYF. The CDR3 DNA reads as TGTGCCGGTTCCGGGACGGGGAACGATAGGGAGACCCAGTACTTC. The full variable domain, completed using reference TRBV2 and TRBJ2-5, is EPEVTQTPSHQVTQMGQEVILRCVPISNHLYFYWYRQILGQKVEFLVSFYNNEISEKSEIFDDQFSVERPDGSNFTLKIRSTKLEDSAMYFCAGSGTGNDRETQYFGPGTRLLVL.

The table lists this clone with a count of one. This rearrangement joins TRBV30 to TRBJ1-5; tentatively, D is TRBD1 (5 bases). The CDR3 covers 13 residues. Between the trimmed V and J ends, which lost 0 bases and 7 bases, there was a span of 10 bases. Looked up from germline, CDR1 is GTSNPN and CDR2 is SVGIG (reference sequence). DNA of the CDR3: TGTGCCTGGAGTGTGGCAGGGAGCCAGCCCCAGCATTTT. Translation gives CAWSVAGSQPQHF.

The V call is TRBV6-1, the J call TRBJ1-2, with D unresolved. The length of the CDR3 is 14 residues. Germline lookup yields CDR1 MNHNS and CDR2 SASEGT. V lost 1 base and J 1 base, leaving 7 bases between the germline ends. CDR3 in amino acids: CASSEEVGNYGYTF. Written as DNA, the CDR3 is TGTGCCAGCAGTGAAGAAGTAGGTAACTATGGCTACACCTTC.

CDR3 protein: CASSPGRNYGYTF. The CDR3 DNA is TGTGCCAGCAGCCCGGGACGGAACTATGGCTACACCTTC. V is TRBV7-9 and J is TRBJ1-2, with D possibly TRBD1 on 5 matching bases. The CDR3 is 13 amino acids. The V gene's germline CDR1 is SEHNR and CDR2 FQNEAQ (reference sequence). Trimming cost V 5 bases and J 2 bases, with 9 bases left between them.

The rearrangement uses TRBV30 and TRBJ1-2, with D perhaps TRBD1 (6 bases). Germline CDR1 and CDR2: GTSNPN and SVGIG (reference sequence). The CDR3 runs to 13 residues. V lost 5 bases, J lost 4 bases, and 14 bases lay in between. CDR3 sequence (DNA): TGTGCCTGGGGTCCCGGGGGGCTCTATGGCTACACCTTC. As protein: CAWGPGGLYGYTF. Full variable domain (outside the CDR3, taken from reference TRBV30 and TRBJ1-2): SQTIHQWPATLVQPVGSPLSLECTVEGTSNPNLYWYRQAAGRGLQLLFYSVGIGQISSEVPQNLSASRPQDRQFILSSKKLLLSDSGFYLCAWGPGGLYGYTFGSGTRLTVV.

This chain connects TRBV13 to TRBJ2-7; TRBD2 matches 10 bases. Germline assignment: CDR1 PRHDT and CDR2 FYEKMQ (reference sequence). V shed 5 bases and J 4 bases; nucleotides not matched to a gene: 8. This CDR3 contains 15 residues. Here the CDR3 reads CASSPSSGGLYEQYF. The CDR3 coding sequence is TGTGCCAGCAGCCCCTCTAGCGGGGGCCTGTACGAGCAGTACTTC.

This chain links TRBV29-1 with TRBJ1-2; no clear D. The CDR3 length is 15 residues. Looked up from germline, CDR1 is SQVTM and CDR2 is ANQGSEA. Between the trimmed V and J ends, which lost 2 bases and 3 bases, there was a span of 16 bases. CDR3 DNA sequence: TGCAGCGTTGAAATAACCGGAGACCCAGACTATGGCTACACCTTC. Protein: CSVEITGDPDYGYTF.

V usage is TRBV29-1 and J usage is TRBJ2-7, with unresolved D. Deletions cut 0 bases from V and 4 bases from J, with 10 bases between. In germline, CDR1 is SQVTM, CDR2 ANQGSEA. The CDR3 totals 13 residues. The CDR3 spells CSVEDRATYEQYF. Written as DNA, the CDR3 is TGCAGCGTTGAAGATAGGGCCACTTACGAGCAGTACTTC.

This chain joins TRBV30 and TRBJ2-7; tentative D call: TRBD1 (5 bases). In germline, CDR1 is GTSNPN, CDR2 SVGIG (reference sequence). V was clipped by 4 bases and J by 6 bases, with 13 bases between them. The CDR3 contains 12 residues. The CDR3 sequence is CAWTGAGREQYF. CDR3 nucleotides: TGTGCCTGGACTGGGGCCGGGCGCGAGCAGTACTTC.

This chain connects TRBV7-8 to TRBJ2-2, with D perhaps TRBD2 (5 bases). Trimming stripped 1 base from V and 4 bases from J, with 22 bases between. The length of the CDR3 is 19 residues. Germline V lookup: CDR1 SGHVS, CDR2 FQNEAQ. CDR3 DNA: TGTGCCAGCAGCTTAGTGGCCAACAGCGTGGGGAGAGGCACCGGGGAGCTGTTTTTT. Its protein product is CASSLVANSVGRGTGELFF.

The chain uses TRBV7-9 and TRBJ2-7; TRBD1 agrees at 8 bases. Germline CDR1 and CDR2: SEHNR and FQNEAQ (reference sequence). There are 13 residues in the CDR3. The ends lost 5 bases at V and 2 bases at J; junction bases unmatched: 2. The CDR3: CASSAGGPYEQYF. The CDR3 DNA follows: TGTGCCAGCAGCGCAGGGGGCCCCTACGAGCAGTACTTC. The variable domain in full, with the rest retrieved from reference TRBV7-9 and TRBJ2-7, is DTGVSQNPRHKITKRGQNVTFRCDPISEHNRLYWYRQTLGQGPEFLTYFQNEAQLEKSRLLSDRFSAERPKGSFSTLEIQRTEQGDSAMYLCASSAGGPYEQYFGPGTRLTVT.

The rearrangement uses TRBV6-1 and TRBJ2-7; TRBD2 matches at 8 bases. Losses at the gene ends were 1 base for V and 2 bases for J; bases not matched to a gene: 10. CDR1 is MNHNS, CDR2 SASEGT, per germline. The CDR3 totals 17 residues. CDR3: CASSEGRRTGGAYEQYF. The CDR3 DNA reads as TGTGCCAGCAGTGAAGGACGCCGGACGGGAGGGGCCTACGAGCAGTACTTC.

This clone was detected a few times. The CDR3 region has the DNA TGCAGCGTTGAAATGGATGCGGCTAGCGGGGGCCTGAATGAGCAGTTCTTC. Translated: CSVEMDAASGGLNEQFF. The genes are TRBV29-1 and TRBJ2-1, with 10 bases matching TRBD2. Germline trimming cut 2 bases from V and 7 bases from J; bases unmatched to any gene: 14. Germline V gene lookup returns CDR1 SQVTM and CDR2 ANQGSEA. The CDR3 has 17 residues.

This clone was picked up a small number of times. The V call is TRBV13, the J call TRBJ2-4; D ambiguous. The V gene lost 4 bases and the J gene lost 0 bases, with 10 bases spanning the gap. There are 15 residues in the CDR3. Looked up from germline, CDR1 is PRHDT and CDR2 is FYEKMQ (reference sequence). CDR3 in amino acids: CASSSPPLAKNIQYF. The CDR3 DNA follows: TGTGCCAGCAGCTCCCCCCCGTTAGCCAAAAACATTCAGTACTTC.

Concerning this clone itself: At the DNA level, this CDR3 is encoded by other sequences in the same sample as well. The chain employs TRBV13 and TRBJ2-5, with 9 bases matching TRBD2. With V trimmed by 2 bases and J by 2 bases, 0 bases remained unmatched. The CDR3 has 14 amino acids. Germline CDR1 PRHDT, CDR2 FYEKMQ (reference sequence). The CDR3 DNA reads as TGTGCCAGCAGCTTAAGCGGGGGGCAAGAGACCCAGTACTTC. It translates to CASSLSGGQETQYF.

The table lists this clone with a count of one. CDR3 nucleotide sequence: TGCGCCAGCAGCTTGGCTCCGGCGGGACAGGGAGTGAATTCACCCCTCCACTTT. Amino acids: CASSLAPAGQGVNSPLHF. The chain links TRBV5-1 to TRBJ1-6; 9 bases agree with TRBD1. Germline CDR1 is SGHRS and CDR2 is YFSETQ. This CDR3 is 18 amino acids long. The V gene end was trimmed by 0 bases and the J gene end by 7 bases; junction bases not matched to a gene: 11.

This clone was counted only a few times. This chain links TRBV15 with TRBJ2-2; weak D call: TRBD1 (5 bases). Trimming pared 3 bases from V and 8 bases from J, leaving 10 bases between. The germline CDR1 and CDR2 sequences are LNHNV and YYDKDF (reference sequence). The CDR3 totals 13 residues. CDR3 in amino acids: CATSSPPGGELFF. CDR3 bases: TGTGCCACCAGCAGTCCTCCAGGGGGGGAGCTGTTTTTT.

This chain joins TRBV11-2 and TRBJ1-4; no definite D call. CDR3 length equals 16 residues. Deletions cut 0 bases from V and 6 bases from J, with 14 bases between. CDR1 SGHAT and CDR2 FQNNGV come from the germline V gene. The CDR3 region is CASSLDSLPQYEKLFF. CDR3 sequence (DNA): TGTGCCAGCAGCTTAGACTCCCTACCCCAATATGAAAAACTGTTTTTT.

The V and J genes are TRBV7-9 and TRBJ1-6, with D uncertain. V gave up 0 bases and J gave up 8 bases, with 2 bases separating them. The CDR3 is 12 amino acids. CDR1 and CDR2 from the germline V gene are SEHNR and FQNEAQ (reference sequence). CDR3 DNA sequence: TGTGCCAGCAGCTTAGCGCATTCACCCCTCCACTTT. It codes for CASSLAHSPLHF.

For this clone: Germline is not matched at one junction end, which may reflect a read error. The chain is built from TRBV7-7 and TRBJ2-2, with no clear D. The CDR3 length is 14 residues. CDR1 and CDR2 from the germline V gene are SSHAT and FNYEAQ (reference sequence). In DNA form, the CDR3 reads TGTGCTAGCAGCTCCCGGCCTGGTACCGGGGAGCTGTTTTTT. Its protein is CASSSRPGTGELFF.

The chain uses TRBV27 and TRBJ2-3, with D possibly being TRBD1 (6 bases). The CDR3 runs 15 residues. Trimming took 3 bases from V and 3 from J, leaving 13 bases between them. Germline lookup yields CDR1 MNHEY and CDR2 SMNVEV (reference sequence). CDR3 sequence reads: CASSLVRTDTDTQYF. The CDR3 region has the DNA TGTGCCAGCAGTTTGGTTCGGACAGATACAGATACGCAGTATTTT.